The rows below give T cell receptor beta chains drawn from one sample of a study of regulatory T cells in long-lasting Graves disease. MiXCR was run by TCRdb on the multiplex PCR reads, yielding one entry per CDR3 protein. The table has some 370,000 distinct CDR3 sequences, 20% to 25% seen once. The sample consisted of peripheral blood mononuclear cells (PBMCs), taken when the disease was refractory, from a patient treated with antithyroid drugs. The receptors were sampled from a woman in her thirties or forties with Graves disease. CDR3s include the opening cysteine and the closing phenylalanine or tryptophan. A D gene is named only where the DNA matches it firmly. Some rows have no size entry. The others give once, few or many, or a class for an expanded clone.

>TRBJ1-1|NA|NA|TRBV20-1
TGCAGTGCTGGTAGGGGGGGGTCCACTGAAGCTTTCTTT
CSAGRGGSTEAFF
>TRBJ1-6|NA|few|TRBV12-3/TRBV12-4
TGTGCCAGCAGTTTTAATGGGTTTTTAACCGAGGCCCTCCACTTT
CASSFNGFLTEALHF
>TRBJ1-5|NA|NA|TRBV19
TGTGCCAGTAGTATGGGCAGCAATCAGCCCCAGCATTTT
CASSMGSNQPQHF
>TRBJ2-7|TRBD2|NA|TRBV10-2
TGCGCCAGCAGTGACAGCGGGACTACCTCCTACGAGCAGTACTTC
CASSDSGTTSYEQYF
>TRBJ2-4|TRBD1|many|TRBV28
TGTGCCAGCAGGGACAGGGGGGCCAAAAACATTCAGTACTTC
CASRDRGAKNIQYF
>TRBJ2-2|TRBD2|NA|TRBV11-2
TGTGCCAGCAGCTTTGGACTAGCGAACACCGGGGAGCTGTTTTTT
CASSFGLANTGELFF
>TRBJ1-2|NA|many|TRBV6-1
TGTGCCAGCAGTCCCTCCCCGGGGTACTATGGCTACACCTTC
CASSPSPGYYGYTF
>TRBJ2-2|NA|few|TRBV5-1
TGCGCCAGCTTTAGCGAAACGAACACCGGGGAGCTGTTTTTT
CASFSETNTGELFF
>TRBJ2-5|TRBD1|many|TRBV20-1
TGCAGTGCTGAGGACAGGGTAGGGACCCAGTACTTC
CSAEDRVGTQYF
>TRBJ1-2|NA|NA|TRBV28
TGTGCCAGCAGTTCGACCCTAAACCGGGCCACCGGGGCCTATGGCTACACCTTC
CASSSTLNRATGAYGYTF